The 6 T cell receptor beta chains in this list originate from one sample, sequenced in a study of blood T cells in healthy people across ages. A second roughly 6 to 11 cycle PCR used barcoded and J-beta primers. TCRdb analysed the 5' RACE reads with MiXCR anew, one entry per CDR3 protein. This sample carries 600,000 or so distinct CDR3 sequences, 25% to 30% of them seen once, and the ten largest clones take approximately 14%. The sequenced material came from blood. Receptor source: a woman older than 75 in good health.

This clonotype turned up a few times. This may be a read error, as it is one base from a much larger clone. This chain joins TRBV7-2 and TRBJ2-1; possibly TRBD2 for D (5 bases). Gene TRBJ2-7 matches the end of the DNA better, so the J call may be wrong. This CDR3 is 15 amino acids long. The germline CDR1 and CDR2 sequences are SGHTA and FQGNSA. CDR3: CASSSFRETYNEQYF. The CDR3 DNA follows: TGTGCCAGCAGCTCATTCCGGGAAACCTACAATGAGCAGTACTTC.

The gene calls are TRBV4-1 and TRBJ1-3, with no clear D. Germline loops: CDR1 MGHRA, CDR2 YSYEKL. The CDR3 extends over 13 amino acids. Between the trimmed V and J ends, which lost 4 bases and 2 bases, there was a span of 6 bases. CDR3 coding DNA: TGCGCCAGCAGCCGGGAGACTGGAAACACCATATATTTT. It encodes CASSRETGNTIYF.

This clonotype was picked up a small number of times. This rearrangement joins TRBV30 to TRBJ1-2; perhaps TRBD1 as D (5 bases). CDR1 and CDR2 from the germline V gene are GTSNPN and SVGIG (reference sequence). V lost 4 bases and J lost 7, with 22 bases in between. This CDR3 spans 15 amino acids. The CDR3 protein is CAWNGAEAPLSGYTF. As DNA, the CDR3 is TGTGCCTGGAATGGGGCAGAAGCGCCCTTGAGTGGCTACACCTTC.

This clonotype was recorded many times. V gene TRBV5-1 combines with J gene TRBJ2-3; 14 nucleotides match TRBD2. The CDR3 runs 16 residues. The germline V gene has CDR1 SGHRS and CDR2 YFSETQ. V was pared by 0 bases and J by 5 bases, with 2 bases of the junction left unmatched. This CDR3 reads CASSLDGTSGGDTQYF. The CDR3 nucleotides are TGCGCCAGCAGCTTGGACGGGACTAGCGGGGGAGATACGCAGTATTTT.

Ten or more counts support this clonotype. The rearrangement joins TRBV18 to TRBJ2-3; D ambiguous. Germline CDR1 KGHSH, CDR2 LQKENI. This CDR3 is built from 12 residues. The V gene lost 3 bases and the J gene lost 5 bases, with 6 bases spanning the gap. CDR3 loop: CASSPREDTQYF. CDR3 DNA: TGTGCCAGCTCACCCCGTGAAGATACGCAGTATTTT.

The CDR3 DNA sequence: TGTGCCAGCAGCCAAGATCCAGGGTCGCAGTATTTT. Translation gives CASSQDPGSQYF. The chain combines TRBV3-1 with TRBJ2-3; tentative D call: TRBD1 (5 bases). Looked up from germline, CDR1 is LGHDT and CDR2 is YNNKEL (reference sequence). The V end lost 0 bases, the J end lost 10 bases, and 8 bases lay between the germline ends. The CDR3 runs to 12 residues.